The present T cell receptor beta chain was sequenced within a study of blood T cell repertoires in COVID-19. Study information: COVID-19 samples collected from the United States, Italy and Spain covered acute and convalescent phases. Sources were T cells, B-cell-depleted T cells, or PBMCs; the material itself was cDNA or gDNA.

Data came from immunoSEQ multiplex PCR; TCRdb stores just in-frame clones and leaves some out. This sample has about 310,000 clones, with more than 75% found just once. This CDR3 spans 16 amino acids. The ends were cut back, 7 bases at V and 6 bases at J, with 24 bases in the middle. In germline, CDR1 is LNHDA, CDR2 SQIVND (reference sequence). The sequence was collected from a woman in her fifties or sixties who had recovered from COVID-19. Sequenced input: peripheral blood. This chain connects TRBV19 to TRBJ1-2; possibly TRBD1 for D (6 bases). Here the CDR3 DNA reads TGTGCCAGTACCCCCGGGGGGACACCTGACCTCGATGGCTACACCTTC. Translating gives CASTPGGTPDLDGYTF.